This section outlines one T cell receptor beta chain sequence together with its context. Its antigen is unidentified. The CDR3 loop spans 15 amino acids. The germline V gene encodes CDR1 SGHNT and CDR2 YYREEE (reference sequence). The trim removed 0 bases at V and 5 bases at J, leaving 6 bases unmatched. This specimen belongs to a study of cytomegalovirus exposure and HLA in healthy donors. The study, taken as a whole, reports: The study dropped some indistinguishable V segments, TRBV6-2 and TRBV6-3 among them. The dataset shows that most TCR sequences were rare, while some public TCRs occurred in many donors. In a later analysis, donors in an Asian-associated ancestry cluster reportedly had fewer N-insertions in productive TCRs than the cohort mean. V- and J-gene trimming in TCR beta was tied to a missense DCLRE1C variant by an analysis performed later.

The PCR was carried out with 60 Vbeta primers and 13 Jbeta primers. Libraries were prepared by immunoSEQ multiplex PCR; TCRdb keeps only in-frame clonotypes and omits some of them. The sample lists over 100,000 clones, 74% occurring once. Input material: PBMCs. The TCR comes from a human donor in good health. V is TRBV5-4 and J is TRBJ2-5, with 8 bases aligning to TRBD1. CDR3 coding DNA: TGTGCCAGCAGCTTGGCCCAGGGGGCAGGGGAGACCCAGTACTTC. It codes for CASSLAQGAGETQYF.